These 5 T cell receptor beta chains were all obtained from the same sample, sequenced in a study of shared clonotypes between healthy human individuals (dated by TCRdb to 2018 to 2020). The library was generated by the immunoSEQ multiplex PCR assay. What TCRdb holds here is the immuneACCESS table cut down to in-frame rearrangements. Part of the clones is not present; checked against another copy, under half of the missing clones reflect an unresolved V gene, and the others are unexplained. Across this sample there are about 490,000 clones, with around 79% seen only once. 9.5% to 15% of the sample lies in the top ten. The specimen was PBMCs. The receptors were sampled from a woman in her forties in good health. Some clones in this sample may be carry-over from other donors' samples.

A word on this clone: A much bigger clone sits one base away, suggesting this may be a read error. The chain joins TRBV2 to TRBJ2-2; D might be TRBD1 (6 bases). Trimming shortened V by 6 bases and J by 2 bases, and 10 bases separated the two germline ends. This CDR3 spans 14 amino acids. The V gene's germline CDR1 is SNHLY and CDR2 FYNNEI. The CDR3 sequence: CASRGDTNTGELFF. CDR3 bases: TGTGCCAGCAGGGGGGACACCAACACCGGGGAGCTGTTTTTT.

The chain couples TRBV2 to TRBJ1-2, with 9 nucleotides matching TRBD1. V shed 2 bases and J 8 bases; nucleotides not matched to a gene: 12. This CDR3 contains 16 residues. Germline-derived CDR1 and CDR2 are SNHLY and FYNNEI. The DNA of the CDR3 is TGTGCCAGCAGTGAACCCTATGGACAGGGGACGGAGGGCTACACCTTC. Translation gives CASSEPYGQGTEGYTF.

The rearrangement links TRBV5-4 to TRBJ2-1, with D perhaps matching TRBD2 (5 bases). CDR1 SGHNT and CDR2 YYREEE come from the germline V gene (reference sequence). The CDR3 covers 16 residues. V gave up 3 bases and J gave up 6 bases, with 19 bases separating them. Here the CDR3 DNA reads TGTGCCAGCAGCTCAGGACTTGAGTTAAGCACCAATGAGCAGTTCTTC. It translates to CASSSGLELSTNEQFF. Looking up the rest from reference TRBV5-4 and TRBJ2-1 gives the full variable domain: ETGVTQSPTHLIKTRGQQVTLRCSSQSGHNTVSWYQQALGQGPQFIFQYYREEENGRGNFPPRFSGLQFPNYSSELNVNALELDDSALYLCASSSGLELSTNEQFFGPGTRLTVL.

The V call is TRBV9, the J call TRBJ2-2; TRBD2 matches at 9 bases. CDR3 size: 17 residues. The V and J ends lost 4 bases and 3 bases, in that order; junction bases with no gene match: 10. Germline V gives CDR1 SGDLS, CDR2 YYNGEE. This chain's CDR3 is CASSSPAGGRDTGELFF. The CDR3 coding sequence is TGTGCCAGCAGCTCCCCTGCGGGAGGGAGGGACACCGGGGAGCTGTTTTTT.

In regard to this clone: The likely explanation is a read error, given a far larger clone one base away. The sample has other DNA sequences that encode this CDR3 too. The chain combines TRBV5-6 with TRBJ1-2; 9 bases line up with TRBD1. Germline V gives CDR1 SGHDT, CDR2 YYEEEE. The CDR3 has 16 residues. CDR3 loop: CASSDLGQGLNYGYTF. CDR3 coding DNA: TGTGCCAGCAGCGATTTGGGACAGGGATTGAACTACGGCTACACCTTC.